These 26 T cell receptor beta chains were all obtained from the same sample, sequenced in a study of blood T cell repertoires in COVID-19. Only in-frame clones appear in the TCRdb table, and some are missing; sequencing was by immunoSEQ multiplex PCR. Of roughly 150,000 clones in the sample, more than 75% were seen once. Sequenced: PBMCs or T cells enriched from blood (not recorded which). Every receptor here comes from a woman between 45 and 65 years old who had recovered from COVID-19.

The chain joins TRBV19 to TRBJ1-2, with D perhaps TRBD1 (6 bases). The ends were cut back, 6 bases at V and 5 bases at J, with 16 bases in the middle. The CDR3 runs 14 residues. CDR1 is LNHDA and CDR2 is SQIVND in the germline V gene (reference sequence). CDR3 coding DNA: TGTGCCAGTAGCCCCTCACAGGGCCCTTATGGCTACACCTTC. Its translation is CASSPSQGPYGYTF. The entire variable domain, with the rest obtained from reference TRBV19 and TRBJ1-2, is as follows: DGGITQSPKYLFRKEGQNVTLSCEQNLNHDAMYWYRQDPGQGLRLIYYSQIVNDFQKGDIAEGYSVSREKKESFPLTVTSAQKNPTAFYLCASSPSQGPYGYTFGSGTRLTVV.

This clone was detected once. This sequence joins TRBV2 and TRBJ2-2; D is perhaps TRBD2 (7 bases). Germline loops: CDR1 SNHLY, CDR2 FYNNEI. V was trimmed by 2 bases and J by 4 bases, leaving 11 bases between them. The CDR3 runs 15 residues. The CDR3 reads CASSERGARTGELFF. The CDR3, as DNA: TGTGCCAGCAGTGAACGGGGGGCGCGCACCGGGGAGCTGTTTTTT.

The CDR3 spells CASSSDRGYGYTF. The CDR3 bases are TGTGCCAGCAGTTCGGACAGGGGCTATGGCTACACCTTC. The rearrangement uses TRBV6-5 and TRBJ1-2, with 9 bases that match TRBD1. The CDR3 runs 13 residues. Unmatched junction bases numbered 1, after V lost 4 bases and J lost 4 bases. Germline loops: CDR1 MNHEY, CDR2 SVGAGI.

The rearrangement joins TRBV18 to TRBJ2-2; the D gene is possibly TRBD2 (6 bases). Germline V gene sequence: CDR1 KGHSH, CDR2 LQKENI. V lost 3 bases and J lost 3, with 8 bases in between. The CDR3 is 14 amino acids. CDR3 DNA sequence: TGTGCCAGCTCACCTAGGAGGGACACCGGGGAGCTGTTTTTT. Amino acid sequence: CASSPRRDTGELFF. Complete variable domain (other parts from reference TRBV18 and TRBJ2-2): NAGVMQNPRHLVRRRGQEARLRCSPMKGHSHVYWYRQLPEEGLKFMVYLQKENIIDESGMPKERFSAEFPKEGPSILRIQQVVRGDSAAYFCASSPRRDTGELFFGEGSRLTVL.

V gene TRBV7-9 combines with J gene TRBJ1-3; maybe TRBD1 (6 bases). From germline, CDR1 is SEHNR and CDR2 FQNEAQ (reference sequence). Trimming removed 7 bases from V and 8 bases from J, with 15 bases in between. CDR3 length: 13 amino acids. CDR3: CASTERGADTIYF. In nucleotides, the CDR3 is TGTGCCAGCACGGAACGGGGGGCGGACACCATATATTTT. The entire variable domain, with the rest obtained from reference TRBV7-9 and TRBJ1-3, is as follows: DTGVSQNPRHKITKRGQNVTFRCDPISEHNRLYWYRQTLGQGPEFLTYFQNEAQLEKSRLLSDRFSAERPKGSFSTLEIQRTEQGDSAMYLCASTERGADTIYFGEGSWLTVV.

V and J are TRBV19 and TRBJ2-1; D remains ambiguous. Per germline, CDR1 LNHDA and CDR2 SQIVND (reference sequence). The CDR3 sequence is 12 residues long. Trimming shortened V by 4 bases and J by 3 bases, and 4 bases separated the two germline ends. The CDR3 reads CASSTYYNEQFF. In DNA, the CDR3 is TGTGCCAGTAGTACGTACTACAATGAGCAGTTCTTC. The entire variable domain, with the rest obtained from reference TRBV19 and TRBJ2-1, is as follows: DGGITQSPKYLFRKEGQNVTLSCEQNLNHDAMYWYRQDPGQGLRLIYYSQIVNDFQKGDIAEGYSVSREKKESFPLTVTSAQKNPTAFYLCASSTYYNEQFFGPGTRLTVL.

The chain joins TRBV9 to TRBJ1-2; D is uncertain. Per germline, CDR1 SGDLS and CDR2 YYNGEE. V lost 0 bases and J lost 7, with 7 bases in between. This CDR3 is 12 amino acids long. CDR3 loop: CASSVDTVGYTF. In DNA, the CDR3 is TGTGCCAGCAGCGTAGATACAGTTGGCTACACCTTC.

The table lists this clone with a few counts. The chain carries TRBV5-4 and TRBJ2-1; D is possibly TRBD2 (5 bases). This CDR3 comprises 14 residues. Germline lookup yields CDR1 SGHNT and CDR2 YYREEE (reference sequence). V gave up 3 bases and J gave up 6 bases, with 13 bases separating them. The CDR3 is CASSSQGSRNEQFF. Here the CDR3 DNA reads TGTGCCAGCAGCTCTCAAGGGAGCCGCAATGAGCAGTTCTTC.

The CDR3 sequence is CASSLRGQGQHYGYTF. The CDR3 coding sequence is TGCGCCAGCAGCCTTCGGGGACAGGGACAACACTATGGCTACACCTTC. This chain joins TRBV4-1 and TRBJ1-2; 9 bases match TRBD1. Germline V CDR1 and CDR2: MGHRA, YSYEKL. The CDR3 is 16 amino acids. V lost 4 bases, J lost 3 bases, and 9 bases stayed unmatched.

V is TRBV19 and J is TRBJ2-7; D perhaps matches TRBD1 (6 bases). Germline V CDR1 and CDR2: LNHDA, SQIVND (reference sequence). The V gene lost 5 bases and the J gene lost 2 bases, with 13 bases spanning the gap. The CDR3 loop spans 14 amino acids. The CDR3 DNA follows: TGTGCCAGTAGTGAACAGGGACATCCCTACGAGCAGTACTTC. Its translation: CASSEQGHPYEQYF.

The V and J genes are TRBV6-5 and TRBJ2-1; maybe TRBD1 (7 bases). CDR3 length: 16 residues. Germline V lookup: CDR1 MNHEY, CDR2 SVGAGI. Trimming stripped 4 bases from V and 8 bases from J, with 21 bases between. DNA for the CDR3: TGTGCCAGCAGTTTTCTTGGGCAGGGGGACTGGTATGAGCAGTTCTTC. Amino acids: CASSFLGQGDWYEQFF.

The CDR3 bases are TGTGCCAGCAGTAGCGTGAGTTCTGAAGCTTTCTTT. This translates into CASSSVSSEAFF. The J gene is TRBJ1-1, the V gene TRBV6-5; D remains unclear. This CDR3 has 12 residues. Germline lookup yields CDR1 MNHEY and CDR2 SVGAGI. V lost 5 bases to trimming and J lost 6 bases, with 10 bases between them.

The chain links TRBV25-1 to TRBJ1-4, with 8 positions matching TRBD1. With V trimmed by 8 bases and J by 10 bases, 6 bases remained unmatched. The CDR3 has 12 amino acids. CDR1 and CDR2 (germline): MGHDK, SYGVNS. For the CDR3, the DNA is TGTGCCAGCGGAGGACAGGGTCCAAAACTGTTTTTT. Encoded protein: CASGGQGPKLFF.

The gene calls are TRBV23-1 and TRBJ2-7; 8 positions match TRBD2. TRBV23-1 is flagged as an ORF with uncertain function. Germline trimming cut 5 bases from V and 5 bases from J; bases unmatched to any gene: 8. There are 14 residues in the CDR3. CDR3 protein: CASSYGPGGHEQYV. As DNA, the CDR3 is TGCGCCAGCAGTTATGGCCCGGGAGGGCACGAGCAGTACGTC.

CDR3 nucleotide sequence: TGTGCCAGCAGCGAAAGGCCCGGGTACAATGAGCAGTTCTTC. Protein: CASSERPGYNEQFF. The chain links TRBV7-3 to TRBJ2-1; D is uncertain. The CDR3 has 14 residues. CDR1 is SGHTA, CDR2 FQGTGA, per germline. Trimming removed 5 bases at V and 4 bases at J, with 12 bases between.

The chain joins TRBV27 to TRBJ1-2; D is undetermined. The V gene's germline CDR1 is MNHEY and CDR2 SMNVEV (reference sequence). This CDR3 is built from 15 residues. V dropped 4 bases and J dropped 0 bases, with 12 bases sitting between them. CDR3 loop: CASSSLDWTNYGYTF. In DNA form, the CDR3 reads TGTGCCAGCAGTTCCTTGGACTGGACTAACTATGGCTACACCTTC.

The V call is TRBV2, the J call TRBJ2-3; TRBD2 agrees at 15 bases. The CDR3 consists of 17 residues. Trimming at V came to 9 bases and at J to 5 bases, leaving 12 bases not matched to a gene. CDR1 and CDR2 from the germline V gene are SNHLY and FYNNEI. The DNA for the CDR3 is TGTGCCAGGACCGGGGGACTAGCGGGGGGCCTTGGAGATACGCAGTATTTT. Its protein is CARTGGLAGGLGDTQYF.

The V and J genes are TRBV28 and TRBJ1-5; possible D gene TRBD1, 5 bases. The CDR3 totals 16 residues. V lost 6 bases and J lost 0, with 15 bases in between. Germline lookup yields CDR1 MDHEN and CDR2 SYDVKM. CDR3 coding DNA: TGTGCCAGCAGAGACAGAGGAATGTATAGCAATCAGCCCCAGCATTTT. Amino acid sequence: CASRDRGMYSNQPQHF.

The chain employs TRBV5-6 and TRBJ1-1; unclear D gene. V was clipped by 0 bases and J by 0 bases, with 9 bases between them. The CDR3 contains 15 residues. Germline CDR1 SGHDT, CDR2 YYEEEE. The CDR3 DNA reads as TGTGCCAGCAGCTTGGAGGTAGCCATGAACACTGAAGCTTTCTTT. Protein: CASSLEVAMNTEAFF.

The CDR3 spells CASSLLLIDGYTF. The CDR3 coding sequence is TGTGCCAGCAGCTTGCTGCTAATCGATGGCTACACCTTC. The V and J genes are TRBV7-2 and TRBJ1-2; unclear D gene. From germline, CDR1 is SGHTA and CDR2 FQGNSA. Trimming took 3 bases from V and 6 from J, leaving 11 bases between them. This CDR3 comprises 13 residues.

This chain uses TRBV6-1 with TRBJ2-1, with 12 bases that match TRBD2. The CDR3 runs 16 residues. With V trimmed by 3 bases and J by 7 bases, 7 bases remained unmatched. Germline V CDR1 and CDR2: MNHNS, SASEGT. CDR3 protein: CASSDLLAGGSNEQFF. The CDR3 nucleotides read TGTGCCAGCAGTGACCTACTAGCGGGGGGAAGTAATGAGCAGTTCTTC.

The rearrangement uses TRBV24-1 and TRBJ2-5; the D gene is possibly TRBD2 (6 bases). Germline V CDR1 and CDR2: KGHDR, SFDVKD. CDR3 length: 15 amino acids. With 3 bases removed from V and 2 bases from J, the gap between germline ends came to 12 bases. CDR3 sequence: CATSDRGVNQETQYF. The DNA for the CDR3 is TGTGCCACCAGTGATCGCGGGGTAAATCAAGAGACCCAGTACTTC.

The rearrangement joins TRBV7-6 to TRBJ2-3; weak D call: TRBD2 (6 bases). V shed 4 bases and J shed 5 bases, with 22 bases lying between them. Germline loops: CDR1 SGHVS, CDR2 FNYEAQ. This CDR3 spans 17 amino acids. In DNA form, the CDR3 reads TGTGCCAGCAGCTCAACCCGGGACTTCTCTTATGGAGATACGCAGTATTTT. It encodes CASSSTRDFSYGDTQYF.

There are many counts of this clone. The chain carries TRBV7-2 and TRBJ2-5, with a tentative D call TRBD2 (8 bases). This CDR3 is built from 15 residues. The V gene lost 8 bases and the J gene lost 7 bases, with 23 bases spanning the gap. The germline CDR1 and CDR2 sequences are SGHTA and FQGNSA. CDR3 protein: CASRIAGTAEGTQYF. Written as DNA, the CDR3 is TGTGCCAGCCGAATAGCGGGGACAGCCGAAGGGACCCAGTACTTC.

The V call is TRBV7-2, the J call TRBJ1-3, with TRBD1 matching over 8 bases. This CDR3 is built from 15 residues. CDR1 and CDR2 (germline): SGHTA, FQGNSA. J gave up 2 bases and V 5 bases, and 5 bases lay outside the gene matches. As DNA, the CDR3 is TGTGCCAGCAGCGCCTGGACAGGGACTGGAAACACCATATATTTT. Protein sequence: CASSAWTGTGNTIYF.

The chain uses TRBV6-1 and TRBJ1-3, with 11 bases lining up with TRBD1. The CDR3 runs to 16 residues. CDR1 and CDR2 (germline): MNHNS, SASEGT. The trim removed 0 bases at V and 2 bases at J, leaving 0 bases unmatched. The CDR3 DNA reads as TGTGCCAGCAGTGAAGCGGGACAGGGGGCTGGAAACACCATATATTTT. Protein product: CASSEAGQGAGNTIYF.